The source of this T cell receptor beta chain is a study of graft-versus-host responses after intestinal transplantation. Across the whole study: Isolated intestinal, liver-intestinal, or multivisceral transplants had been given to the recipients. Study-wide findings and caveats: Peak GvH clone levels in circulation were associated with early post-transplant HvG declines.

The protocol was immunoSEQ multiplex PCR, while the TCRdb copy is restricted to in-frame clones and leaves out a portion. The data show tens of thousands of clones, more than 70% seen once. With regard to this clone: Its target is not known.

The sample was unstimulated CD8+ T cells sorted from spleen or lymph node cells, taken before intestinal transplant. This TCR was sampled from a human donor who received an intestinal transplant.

DNA for the CDR3: TGTGCCAGCAGCGTAGAATCCGGGTTCGATACGCAGTATTTT. Translated: CASSVESGFDTQYF. V usage is TRBV9 and J usage is TRBJ2-3; unclear D gene. Trimming pared 0 bases from V and 6 bases from J, leaving 11 bases between. CDR3 size: 14 residues. Germline CDR1 and CDR2: SGDLS and YYNGEE.